This paragraph covers one T cell receptor (beta chain) sequence. Antigen unknown. These data belong to a study of graft-versus-host responses after intestinal transplantation. For the study at large: Once they had received anti-thymocyte globulin induction, all recipients took tacrolimus and steroids for about 3 years. Study observations and caveats: GvH clone levels peaked in circulation, and this peak was associated with early post-transplant HvG declines. Among recipient marrow samples, GvH clones were found; some appeared first in ileum or blood.

The V and J ends lost 5 bases and 6 bases respectively, with 11 bases between them. Germline loops: CDR1 SGHTA, CDR2 FQGTGA. The length of the CDR3 is 13 residues. Produced via immunoSEQ multiplex PCR; TCRdb's table is partial and in-frame only. The data show 90,000 to 120,000 clones, roughly 89% seen once. The sample in question was unstimulated CD4+ T cells sorted from spleen or lymph node cells, obtained before transplant. The chain combines TRBV7-3 with TRBJ2-1; no clear D gene. The clonotype originates from a human donor who was the organ donor for an intestinal transplant. The CDR3 region has the DNA TGTGCCAGCAGCCACCACGAACTCAATGAGCAGTTCTTC. This codes for CASSHHELNEQFF.